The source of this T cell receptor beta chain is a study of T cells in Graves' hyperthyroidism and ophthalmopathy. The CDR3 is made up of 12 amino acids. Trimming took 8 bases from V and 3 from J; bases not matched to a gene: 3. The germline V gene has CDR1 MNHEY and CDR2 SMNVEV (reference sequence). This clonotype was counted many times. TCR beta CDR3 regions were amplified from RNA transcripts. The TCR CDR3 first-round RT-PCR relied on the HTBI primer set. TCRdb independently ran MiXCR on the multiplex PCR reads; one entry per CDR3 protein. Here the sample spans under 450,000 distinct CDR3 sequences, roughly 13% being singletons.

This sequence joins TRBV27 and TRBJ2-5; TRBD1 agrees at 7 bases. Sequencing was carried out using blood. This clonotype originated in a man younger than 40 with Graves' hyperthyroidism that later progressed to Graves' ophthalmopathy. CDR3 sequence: CASRTGKETQYF. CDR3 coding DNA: TGTGCCAGCCGGACAGGAAAAGAGACCCAGTACTTC.